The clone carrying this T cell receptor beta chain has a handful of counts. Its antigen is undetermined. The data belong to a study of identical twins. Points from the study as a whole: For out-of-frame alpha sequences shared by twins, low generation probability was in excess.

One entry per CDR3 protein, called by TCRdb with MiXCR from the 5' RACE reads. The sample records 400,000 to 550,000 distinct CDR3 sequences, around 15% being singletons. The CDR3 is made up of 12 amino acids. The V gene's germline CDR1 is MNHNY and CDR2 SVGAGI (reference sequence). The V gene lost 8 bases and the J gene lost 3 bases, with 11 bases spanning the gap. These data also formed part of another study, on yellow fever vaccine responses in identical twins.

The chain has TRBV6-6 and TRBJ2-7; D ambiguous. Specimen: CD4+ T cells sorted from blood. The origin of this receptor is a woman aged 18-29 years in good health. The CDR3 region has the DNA TGTGCCAGCGGCTCTACCAACTACGAGCAGTACTTC. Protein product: CASGSTNYEQYF.